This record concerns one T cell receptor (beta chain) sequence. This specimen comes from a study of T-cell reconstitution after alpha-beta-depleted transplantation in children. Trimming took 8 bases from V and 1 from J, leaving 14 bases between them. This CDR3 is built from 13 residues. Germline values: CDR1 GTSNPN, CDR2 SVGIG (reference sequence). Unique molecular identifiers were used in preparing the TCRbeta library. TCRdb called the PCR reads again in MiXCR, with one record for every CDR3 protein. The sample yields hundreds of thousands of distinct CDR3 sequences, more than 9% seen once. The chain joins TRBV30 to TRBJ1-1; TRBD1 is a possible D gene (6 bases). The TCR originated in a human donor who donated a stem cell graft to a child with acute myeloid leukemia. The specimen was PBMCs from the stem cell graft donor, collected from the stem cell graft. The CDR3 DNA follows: TGTGCCGGACGGGACAAAGCGAACACTGAAGCTTTCTTT. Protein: CAGRDKANTEAFF.